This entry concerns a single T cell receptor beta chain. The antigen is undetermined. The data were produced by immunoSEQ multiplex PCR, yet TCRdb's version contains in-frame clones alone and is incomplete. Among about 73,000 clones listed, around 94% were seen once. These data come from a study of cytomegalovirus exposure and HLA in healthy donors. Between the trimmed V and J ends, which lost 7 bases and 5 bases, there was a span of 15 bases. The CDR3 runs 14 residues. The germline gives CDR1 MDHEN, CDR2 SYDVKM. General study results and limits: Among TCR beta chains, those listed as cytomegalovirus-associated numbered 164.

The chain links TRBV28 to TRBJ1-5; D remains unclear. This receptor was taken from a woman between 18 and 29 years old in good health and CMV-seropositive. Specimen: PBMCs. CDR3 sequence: CASTRRVGDQPQHF. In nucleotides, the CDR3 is TGTGCCAGCACACGGCGGGTTGGAGATCAGCCCCAGCATTTT.